The T cell receptor beta chain described here comes from a study of blood T cell repertoires in COVID-19. Study overall: Sources were T cells, B-cell-depleted T cells, or PBMCs; the material itself was cDNA or gDNA.

There are 11 residues in the CDR3. The germline V gene has CDR1 PRHDT and CDR2 FYEKMQ (reference sequence). The ends were cut back, 6 bases at V and 7 bases at J, with 9 bases in the middle. Per the original data handling: It was from reference gene primer amplification that nucleated cell counts were estimated. Generated by immunoSEQ multiplex PCR, the TCRdb table keeps only in-frame clones and is missing some. Clonal size and the V and J genes are those of that table, whereas D and trimming came from the DNA. Of fewer than 200,000 clones in the sample, roughly 79% were seen once. This clone was observed a handful of times.

This sequence joins TRBV13 and TRBJ1-1, with D unclear. This receptor was obtained from a woman over 75 with acute or convalescent COVID-19. What was sequenced was peripheral blood. The CDR3 region has the DNA TGTGCCAGCAGTTCTGCGGGTGAAGCTTTCTTT. Translation: CASSSAGEAFF.